This T cell receptor (beta chain) was identified in a study of early T cells in non-severe SARS-CoV-2 infection. As for the study in general: Sequencing input comprised bulk RNA from unsorted whole blood; chain pairing was not available.

The CDR3 runs 15 residues. Germline V gives CDR1 SGHRS, CDR2 YFSETQ. The ends were cut back, 0 bases at V and 0 bases at J, with 6 bases in the middle. A few counts support this clonotype. The antigen is not known. Findings of the study overall: Matches to VDJdb favored anti-spike CD8 responses and missed private and CD4 specificities.

Tagging with unique molecular identifiers was applied to individual cDNA molecules. TCRdb re-derived calls from the 5' RACE reads in MiXCR, one entry per CDR3 protein. The table has 60,000 to 75,000 distinct CDR3 sequences, about 12% seen once. This TCR was sampled from an adult who was a healthcare worker with PCR-confirmed SARS-CoV-2 infection or an uninfected control (not recorded which). The sequencing input was whole blood. V and J are TRBV5-1 and TRBJ2-2; D is uncertain. CDR3 amino acids: CASSLVVANTGELFF. In nucleotides, the CDR3 is TGCGCCAGCAGCTTGGTCGTAGCGAACACCGGGGAGCTGTTTTTT.